Sequencing of this T cell receptor beta chain was carried out in a study of OX40 agonist ivuxolimab in advanced cancers. This clone was seen a single time. In germline, CDR1 is MGHRA, CDR2 YSYEKL. Trimming took 1 base from V and 4 from J, leaving 16 bases between them. This CDR3 spans 16 amino acids. The data were produced by immunoSEQ multiplex PCR, yet TCRdb's version contains in-frame clones alone and is incomplete. This sample has 81,000 or so clones, with 85% to 95% found just once. This receptor was identified in an adult with an advanced solid tumor such as melanoma, head and neck, liver or kidney cancer. The rearrangement joins TRBV4-1 to TRBJ1-1, with a weak D call TRBD1 (5 bases). Here the sequenced sample was CD4+ or CD8+ T cells sorted from blood, taken in a trial of the OX40 agonist ivuxolimab. The CDR3 nucleotides are TGCGCCAGCAGCCAAGCCCCTGGGGGGGGAGGCACTGAAGCTTTCTTT. Its protein product is CASSQAPGGGGTEAFF.